This passage covers 29 T cell receptor beta chains from one sample sequenced in a study of OX40 agonist ivuxolimab in advanced cancers. Assay used: immunoSEQ multiplex PCR; TCRdb lists only in-frame clones, some missing. The data show some 17,000 clones, with 80% to 90% seen just once and 25% to 30% held by the top ten. The source was CD4+ or CD8+ T cells sorted from blood, collected in a trial of the OX40 agonist ivuxolimab. The receptors come from an adult with an advanced solid tumor such as melanoma, head and neck, liver or kidney cancer.

Ten or more counts support this clone. The V gene is TRBV7-9, the J gene TRBJ2-1; TRBD2 aligns across 13 bases. Germline-derived CDR1 and CDR2 are SEHNR and FQNEAQ (reference sequence). With V trimmed by 3 bases and J by 5 bases, 4 bases remained unmatched. The CDR3 is 16 amino acids. In DNA, the CDR3 is TGTGCCAGCAGCTTCGAGACTAGCGGGGGGAACAATGAGCAGTTCTTC. Protein product: CASSFETSGGNNEQFF. Together with reference TRBV7-9 and TRBJ2-1, the CDR3 gives the full variable domain: DTGVSQNPRHKITKRGQNVTFRCDPISEHNRLYWYRQTLGQGPEFLTYFQNEAQLEKSRLLSDRFSAERPKGSFSTLEIQRTEQGDSAMYLCASSFETSGGNNEQFFGPGTRLTVL.

This chain links TRBV28 with TRBJ2-5; 7 bases fit TRBD2. Matching the DNA end better, TRBJ2-7 makes the J call doubtful. Looked up from germline, CDR1 is MDHEN and CDR2 is SYDVKM. This CDR3 region has 14 residues. The CDR3 is CASSLLRGAYEQYF. CDR3 nucleotide sequence: TGTGCCAGCAGTTTATTACGGGGGGCCTACGAGCAGTACTTC.

CDR3 in DNA: TGTGCCAGCAGTTGGACTAGCGGATCGTACGAGCAGTACTTC. Amino acids: CASSWTSGSYEQYF. J is TRBJ2-7 and V is TRBV27, with 10 bases that match TRBD2. Germline CDR1 reads MNHEY; CDR2 reads SMNVEV (reference sequence). The CDR3 covers 14 residues. With 4 bases clipped from V and 4 bases from J, the junction kept 4 bases outside the gene matches.

J is TRBJ2-7 and V is TRBV7-2; D remains unclear. Trimming left V 1 base short and J 6 bases short, with 7 bases between. The CDR3 is made up of 12 amino acids. Germline values: CDR1 SGHTA, CDR2 FQGNSA. CDR3 protein: CASSLELREQYF. DNA of the CDR3: TGTGCCAGCAGCTTAGAGTTGCGCGAGCAGTACTTC.

The V and J genes are TRBV5-6 and TRBJ2-5, with 9 bases that match TRBD1. The CDR3 extends over 15 amino acids. J was trimmed by 4 bases and V by 2 bases; bases with no gene match: 6. Germline assignment: CDR1 SGHDT and CDR2 YYEEEE. The CDR3 is CASSFGTGLGETQYF. The CDR3 DNA reads as TGTGCCAGCAGCTTTGGGACAGGGCTAGGAGAGACCCAGTACTTC.

J is TRBJ2-6 and V is TRBV6-5; unclear D gene. V lost 3 bases and J 0 bases, leaving 3 bases between the germline ends. The germline V gene has CDR1 MNHEY and CDR2 SVGAGI. The CDR3 totals 14 residues. CDR3 sequence: CASSYSSGANVLTF. In DNA, the CDR3 is TGTGCCAGCAGTTATTCCTCTGGGGCCAACGTCCTGACTTTC.

This chain links TRBV14 with TRBJ2-3, with TRBD2 matching over 7 bases. The germline V gene encodes CDR1 SGHDN and CDR2 FVKESK. The CDR3 is made up of 14 amino acids. V lost 3 bases and J lost 6; bases outside the gene matches: 6. CDR3 in DNA: TGTGCCAGCAGCCAGTTCCTAGCGGCCGATACGCAGTATTTT. This codes for CASSQFLAADTQYF.

This chain links TRBV7-6 with TRBJ2-1; 8 bases are a match to TRBD2. With 1 base clipped from V and 10 bases from J, the junction kept 3 bases outside the gene matches. The CDR3 sequence is 13 residues long. CDR1 and CDR2 from the germline V gene are SGHVS and FNYEAQ. The CDR3 here is CASSLGTSWEQFF. The CDR3, as DNA: TGTGCCAGCAGCTTAGGGACTAGCTGGGAGCAGTTCTTC.

This chain links TRBV29-1 with TRBJ2-7; the D gene is possibly TRBD1 (7 bases). CDR3 length equals 13 residues. Germline CDR1 reads SQVTM; CDR2 reads ANQGSEA. The V end lost 4 bases, the J end lost 6 bases, and 16 bases lay between the germline ends. The CDR3 region is CSVVTGTFGEQYF. CDR3 in DNA: TGCAGCGTTGTGACAGGGACTTTCGGCGAGCAGTACTTC.

The table lists this clone with a few counts. The chain uses TRBV2 and TRBJ2-5; TRBD1 matches at 7 bases. The CDR3 loop spans 13 amino acids. Germline V gene sequence: CDR1 SNHLY, CDR2 FYNNEI. V was clipped by 7 bases and J by 4 bases; unmatched bases: 6. The CDR3 protein is CASNTPGGETQYF. As DNA, the CDR3 is TGTGCCAGCAATACTCCAGGGGGAGAGACCCAGTACTTC.

The chain joins TRBV6-6 to TRBJ1-2, with D perhaps matching TRBD1 (6 bases). CDR1 is MNHNY, CDR2 SVGAGI, per germline (reference sequence). Trimming left V 8 bases short and J 10 bases short, with 17 bases between. The CDR3 is 12 amino acids. The CDR3 nucleotides are TGTGCCAGCGACGGGGGGCGCGGATTCTACACCTTC. Protein: CASDGGRGFYTF.

V usage is TRBV9 and J usage is TRBJ2-2; D possibly corresponds to TRBD2 (6 bases). In germline, CDR1 is SGDLS, CDR2 YYNGEE. With 0 bases removed from V and 4 bases from J, the gap between germline ends came to 13 bases. This CDR3 has 16 residues. The CDR3 region has the DNA TGTGCCAGCAGCGTAGGTTGGGGGGAGGTCACCGGGGAGCTGTTTTTT. It is translated as CASSVGWGEVTGELFF.

V gene TRBV15 combines with J gene TRBJ1-2; TRBD1 matches at 9 bases. Germline loops: CDR1 LNHNV, CDR2 YYDKDF (reference sequence). This CDR3 has 13 residues. The junction had 4 bases not matched to a gene; V was cut back by 3 bases and J by 8 bases. CDR3 DNA: TGTGCCACCAGCAGGGACAGGGGAGGAGGCTACACCTTC. Amino acids: CATSRDRGGGYTF. The full variable domain, completed using reference TRBV15 and TRBJ1-2, is DAMVIQNPRYQVTQFGKPVTLSCSQTLNHNVMYWYQQKSSQAPKLLFHYYDKDFNNEADTPDNFQSRRPNTSFCFLDIRSPGLGDTAMYLCATSRDRGGGYTFGSGTRLTVV.

The chain combines TRBV28 with TRBJ1-5, with D possibly TRBD1 on 6 matching bases. The CDR3 extends over 14 amino acids. Germline V CDR1 and CDR2: MDHEN, SYDVKM. V was cut by 3 bases and J by 5 bases, with 11 bases left in between. The CDR3 sequence is CASSFGGAYQPQHF. The DNA for the CDR3 is TGTGCCAGCAGTTTCGGGGGGGCCTATCAGCCCCAGCATTTT.

This chain links TRBV29-1 with TRBJ2-1; D uncertain. V was trimmed by 6 bases and J by 5 bases, leaving 20 bases between them. CDR3 length: 15 residues. Germline V gene lookup returns CDR1 SQVTM and CDR2 ANQGSEA. CDR3 residues: CSVPPLLGRNNEQFF. CDR3 coding DNA: TGCAGCGTGCCCCCACTTCTAGGCCGGAACAATGAGCAGTTCTTC.

The CDR3 DNA reads as TGCAGCGTTGACTGGGGCTACGAGCAGTACTTC. Translating it yields CSVDWGYEQYF. The chain has TRBV29-1 and TRBJ2-7; D unclear. Per germline, CDR1 SQVTM and CDR2 ANQGSEA. The CDR3 is 11 residues long. The V and J ends lost 3 bases and 3 bases respectively, with 6 bases between them.

The rearrangement joins TRBV7-6 to TRBJ2-7; 8 nucleotides match TRBD2. The CDR3 length is 15 residues. V lost 4 bases, J lost 4 bases, and 9 bases stayed unmatched. The germline V gene has CDR1 SGHVS and CDR2 FNYEAQ. CDR3 sequence reads: CASSYDVAGLYEQYF. The CDR3 DNA is TGTGCCAGCAGCTATGACGTAGCGGGACTATACGAGCAGTACTTC.

The V and J genes are TRBV11-2 and TRBJ2-1; the match to TRBD2 covers 10 bases. The trim removed 2 bases at V and 0 bases at J, leaving 7 bases unmatched. This CDR3 is 18 amino acids long. Germline CDR1 and CDR2: SGHAT and FQNNGV. The CDR3 nucleotides read TGTGCCAGCAGCTTAATTAGCGGGAGGAAGAACTCCTACAATGAGCAGTTCTTC. This translates into CASSLISGRKNSYNEQFF.

The chain carries TRBV11-3 and TRBJ1-1, with 8 bases that match TRBD1. J lost 4 bases, V lost 5 bases, and 9 bases had no gene match. Germline-derived CDR1 and CDR2 are SGHNT and YENEEA. The CDR3 length is 15 residues. The CDR3 DNA is TGTGCCAGCAGCCCTTTGACAGGGGATGGCACTGAAGCTTTCTTT. Translating it yields CASSPLTGDGTEAFF.

The rearrangement uses TRBV6-1 and TRBJ1-4; D is uncertain. CDR3 length equals 14 residues. Between the trimmed V and J ends, which lost 7 bases and 4 bases, there was a span of 13 bases. Germline CDR1 reads MNHNS; CDR2 reads SASEGT. This CDR3 is CASTAGYGNEKLFF. The DNA for the CDR3 is TGTGCCAGCACAGCGGGCTACGGTAATGAAAAACTGTTTTTT.

This chain links TRBV27 with TRBJ1-1; a weak D match, TRBD1 (5 bases). V was trimmed by 7 bases and J by 1 base, leaving 10 bases between them. CDR3 length: 13 amino acids. Germline values: CDR1 MNHEY, CDR2 SMNVEV (reference sequence). The CDR3 DNA reads TGTGCCAGCATCTCGGGGGGGAACACTGAAGCTTTCTTT. Its protein product is CASISGGNTEAFF.

V gene TRBV27 combines with J gene TRBJ1-1, with D possibly being TRBD1 (5 bases). CDR1 MNHEY and CDR2 SMNVEV come from the germline V gene (reference sequence). Trimming shortened V by 7 bases and J by 3 bases, and 24 bases separated the two germline ends. The CDR3 covers 17 residues. The CDR3: CASTPAGPGREDTEAFF. DNA for the CDR3: TGTGCCAGCACCCCCGCGGGCCCGGGCAGGGAGGACACTGAAGCTTTCTTT.

The rearrangement links TRBV7-9 to TRBJ2-7; TRBD1 agrees at 9 bases. The CDR3 has 14 amino acids. Losses at the gene ends were 2 bases for V and 5 bases for J; bases not matched to a gene: 4. CDR1 SEHNR and CDR2 FQNEAQ come from the germline V gene (reference sequence). The CDR3 reads CASSLTDRGHEQYF. In DNA form, the CDR3 reads TGTGCCAGCAGCTTAACGGACAGGGGCCACGAGCAGTACTTC.

The rearrangement links TRBV28 to TRBJ2-3; D is uncertain. Germline V gene sequence: CDR1 MDHEN, CDR2 SYDVKM. The V end lost 7 bases, the J end lost 4 bases, and 15 bases lay between the germline ends. The CDR3 runs 14 residues. The CDR3 DNA is TGTGCCAGCACCGGACCATTTCGCCCAGATACGCAGTATTTT. Amino acid sequence: CASTGPFRPDTQYF.

This clone is deemed medium-sized (0.01 to 0.1%). The chain couples TRBV4-3 to TRBJ1-1, with D possibly matching TRBD1 (5 bases). V lost 0 bases to trimming and J lost 4 bases, with 12 bases between them. The CDR3 covers 15 residues. Per germline, CDR1 LGHNA and CDR2 YSLEER. The CDR3 here is CASSQEESGRTEAFF. CDR3 bases: TGCGCCAGCAGCCAAGAGGAGTCAGGGCGCACTGAAGCTTTCTTT.

V is TRBV9 and J is TRBJ2-5; 9 nucleotides agree with TRBD1. The CDR3 is 15 amino acids. Germline V lookup: CDR1 SGDLS, CDR2 YYNGEE. Trimming cost V 4 bases and J 4 bases; bases outside gene matches: 8. In DNA form, the CDR3 reads TGTGCCAGCAGCAAGGCCGGGACAGGGATAGAGACCCAGTACTTC. Amino acids: CASSKAGTGIETQYF.

This chain uses TRBV10-3 with TRBJ1-5; D is possibly TRBD1 (5 bases). The ends were cut back, 10 bases at V and 3 bases at J, with 16 bases in the middle. The CDR3 loop spans 14 amino acids. Germline V gives CDR1 ENHRY, CDR2 SYGVKD. This CDR3 reads CASSILGPNQPQHF. Written as DNA, the CDR3 is TGTGCCAGCAGCATTCTGGGGCCCAATCAGCCCCAGCATTTT.

The J gene is TRBJ1-1, the V gene TRBV20-1; D gene uncertain. Trimming took 5 bases from V and 6 from J, leaving 7 bases between them. This CDR3 has 10 amino acids. Germline values: CDR1 DFQATT, CDR2 SNEGSKA (reference sequence). The CDR3 DNA sequence: TGCAGTGCTTTCGGAGCTGAAGCTTTCTTT. Its translation is CSAFGAEAFF.

The J gene is TRBJ2-3, the V gene TRBV4-3; 8 nucleotides align to TRBD2. The CDR3 loop spans 17 amino acids. The germline gives CDR1 LGHNA, CDR2 YSLEER. V gave up 1 base and J gave up 3 bases; unmatched junction bases: 9. CDR3 region: CASSQGHGRAQTDTQYF. The CDR3 DNA sequence: TGCGCCAGCAGCCAAGGACACGGGAGGGCTCAGACAGATACGCAGTATTTT.